This entry describes one TCR beta chain. Its antigen is as yet unknown. From cryopreserved PBMCs came 2 to 2.5 micrograms of genomic DNA used for TCR beta libraries. Profiled with immunoSEQ multiplex PCR; TCRdb holds only in-frame clones, not every one. The repertoire holds about 130,000 clones, 79% seen once, with around 13% in the top ten. The CDR3 extends over 14 amino acids. CDR1 is MDHEN, CDR2 SYDVKM, per germline. Trimming removed 3 bases at V and 6 bases at J, with 12 bases between. This entry belongs to a study of cytotoxic CD8 clonotypes in ibrutinib-treated CLL. For the study at large: Around 25 partial and 2 complete responses; at median around 71 months, roughly 15 remitted, roughly 12 progressed. Broader study findings: An increase in clonality occurred at ibrutinib response, followed by a return toward baseline at progression. Samples from sustained-remission and progressing patients were taken at different times.

The chain uses TRBV28 and TRBJ1-5; weak D call: TRBD1 (5 bases). The sequence was collected from a human donor with chronic lymphocytic leukemia. The starting material was PBMCs, obtained after 12 months of ibrutinib treatment. Here the CDR3 reads CASSLEGTGQPQHF. The CDR3 DNA is TGTGCCAGCAGTTTGGAAGGGACCGGTCAGCCCCAGCATTTT.